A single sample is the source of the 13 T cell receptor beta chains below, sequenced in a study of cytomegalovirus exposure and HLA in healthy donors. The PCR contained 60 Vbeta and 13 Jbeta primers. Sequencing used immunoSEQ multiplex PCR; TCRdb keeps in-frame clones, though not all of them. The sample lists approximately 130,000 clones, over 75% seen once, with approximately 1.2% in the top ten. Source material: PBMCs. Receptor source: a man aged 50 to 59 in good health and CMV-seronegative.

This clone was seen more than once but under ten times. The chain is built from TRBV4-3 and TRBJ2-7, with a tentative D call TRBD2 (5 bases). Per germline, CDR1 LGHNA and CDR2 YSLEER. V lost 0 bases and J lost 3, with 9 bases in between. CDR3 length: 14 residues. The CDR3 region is CASSQDSSHYEQYF. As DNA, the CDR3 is TGCGCCAGCAGCCAAGACTCTAGCCACTACGAGCAGTACTTC.

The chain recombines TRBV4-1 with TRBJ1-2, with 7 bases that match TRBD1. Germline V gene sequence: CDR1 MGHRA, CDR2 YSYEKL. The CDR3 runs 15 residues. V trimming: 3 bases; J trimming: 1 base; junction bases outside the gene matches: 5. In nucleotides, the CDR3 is TGCGCCAGCAGCCATCCTGGGACAGATAACTATGGCTACACCTTC. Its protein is CASSHPGTDNYGYTF.

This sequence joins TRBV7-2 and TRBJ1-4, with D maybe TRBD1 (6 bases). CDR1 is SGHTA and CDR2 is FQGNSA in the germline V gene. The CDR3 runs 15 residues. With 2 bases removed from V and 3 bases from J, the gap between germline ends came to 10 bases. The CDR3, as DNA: TGTGCCAGCAGCTTAATCAGGGGTTCTAATGAAAAACTGTTTTTT. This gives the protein CASSLIRGSNEKLFF.

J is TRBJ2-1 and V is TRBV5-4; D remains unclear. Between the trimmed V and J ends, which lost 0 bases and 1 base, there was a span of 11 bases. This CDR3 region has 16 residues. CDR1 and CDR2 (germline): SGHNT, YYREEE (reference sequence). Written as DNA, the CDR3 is TGTGCCAGCAGCTTGGCCAGATACTATTCCTACAATGAGCAGTTCTTC. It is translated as CASSLARYYSYNEQFF.

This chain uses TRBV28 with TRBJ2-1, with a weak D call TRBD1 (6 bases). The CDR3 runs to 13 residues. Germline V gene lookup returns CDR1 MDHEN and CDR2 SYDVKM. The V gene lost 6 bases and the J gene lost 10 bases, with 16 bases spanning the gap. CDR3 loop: CASRSQGLGEQFF. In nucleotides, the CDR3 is TGTGCCAGCAGGTCCCAGGGGCTCGGAGAGCAGTTCTTC.

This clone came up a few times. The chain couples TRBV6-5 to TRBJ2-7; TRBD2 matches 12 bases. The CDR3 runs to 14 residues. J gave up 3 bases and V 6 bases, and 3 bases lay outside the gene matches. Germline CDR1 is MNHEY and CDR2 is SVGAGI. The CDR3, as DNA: TGTGCCAGCAGAGCTAGCGGGAGGGTCTACGAGCAGTACTTC. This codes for CASRASGRVYEQYF.

The DNA of the CDR3 is TGTGCCAGCTCATTCACCACGAGCGAGACCCAGTACTTC. This translates into CASSFTTSETQYF. The chain joins TRBV18 to TRBJ2-5; unclear D gene. V shed 5 bases and J shed 5 bases, with 12 bases lying between them. The CDR3 spans 13 residues. CDR1 KGHSH and CDR2 LQKENI come from the germline V gene.

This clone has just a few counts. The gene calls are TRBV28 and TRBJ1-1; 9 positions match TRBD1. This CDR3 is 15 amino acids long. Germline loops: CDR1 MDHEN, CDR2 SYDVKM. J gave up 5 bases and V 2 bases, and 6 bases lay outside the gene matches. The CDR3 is CASSLGTGGLTEAFF. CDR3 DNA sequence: TGTGCCAGCAGTTTAGGTACAGGGGGCTTGACTGAAGCTTTCTTT. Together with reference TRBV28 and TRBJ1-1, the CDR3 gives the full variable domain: DVKVTQSSRYLVKRTGEKVFLECVQDMDHENMFWYRQDPGLGLRLIYFSYDVKMKEKGDIPEGYSVSREKKERFSLILESASTNQTSMYLCASSLGTGGLTEAFFGQGTRLTVV.

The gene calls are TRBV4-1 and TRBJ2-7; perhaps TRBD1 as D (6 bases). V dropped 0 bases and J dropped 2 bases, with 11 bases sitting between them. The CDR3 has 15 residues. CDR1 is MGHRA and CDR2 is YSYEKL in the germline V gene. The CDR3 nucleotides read TGCGCCAGCAGCCAAGAGGGGACAAGAGCCTACGAGCAGTACTTC. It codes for CASSQEGTRAYEQYF.

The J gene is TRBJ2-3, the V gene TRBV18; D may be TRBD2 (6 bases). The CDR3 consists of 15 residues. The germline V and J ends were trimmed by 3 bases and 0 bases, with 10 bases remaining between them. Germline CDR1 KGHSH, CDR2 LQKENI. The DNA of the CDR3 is TGTGCCAGCTCACCCCGGGAGAGCAGCACAGATACGCAGTATTTT. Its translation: CASSPRESSTDTQYF.

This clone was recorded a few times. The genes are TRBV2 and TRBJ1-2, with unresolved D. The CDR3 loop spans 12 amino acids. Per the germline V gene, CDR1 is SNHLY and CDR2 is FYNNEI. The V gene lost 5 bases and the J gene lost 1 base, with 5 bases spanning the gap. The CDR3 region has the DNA TGTGCCAGCAGTACAGATAACTATGGCTACACCTTC. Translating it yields CASSTDNYGYTF.

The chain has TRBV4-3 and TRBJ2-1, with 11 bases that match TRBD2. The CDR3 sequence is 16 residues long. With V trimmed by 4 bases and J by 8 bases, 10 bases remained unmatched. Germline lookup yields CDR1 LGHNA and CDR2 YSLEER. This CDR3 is CASSPGTSGSFYEQFF. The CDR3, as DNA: TGCGCCAGCAGCCCAGGAACTAGCGGGAGTTTCTATGAGCAGTTCTTC.

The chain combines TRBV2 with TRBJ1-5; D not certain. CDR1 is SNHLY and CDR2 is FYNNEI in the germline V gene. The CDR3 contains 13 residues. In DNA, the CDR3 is TGTGCTACAGCCCGGGAGGCCAATCAGCCCCAGCATTTT. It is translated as CATAREANQPQHF.